What follows are 26 T cell receptor beta chains derived from one specimen sequenced in a study of blood T cell repertoires in COVID-19. Measured with immunoSEQ multiplex PCR; TCRdb has only the in-frame clones, and not every one. The sample lists about 64,000 clones; more than 70% were seen once. The sequenced sample consisted of peripheral blood. These receptors were collected from a man between 65 and 80 years old with acute or convalescent COVID-19.

This rearrangement joins TRBV7-2 to TRBJ2-2; 10 nucleotides align to TRBD2. There are 15 residues in the CDR3. Germline-derived CDR1 and CDR2 are SGHTA and FQGNSA. V lost 4 bases to trimming and J lost 7 bases; unmatched junction nucleotides: 6. The CDR3 nucleotides are TGTGCCAGCAGCTCCCAGCGGGGGGGTAACGGGGAGCTGTTTTTT. Translated, it gives CASSSQRGGNGELFF.

The chain employs TRBV7-9 and TRBJ2-7; D might be TRBD1 (6 bases). Germline V gene sequence: CDR1 SEHNR, CDR2 FQNEAQ (reference sequence). The V end was cut by 5 bases, the J end by 2 bases, with 25 bases between. CDR3 length equals 18 residues. CDR3 nucleotide sequence: TGTGCCAGCAGCCCCAGGGGTGATCAGGGTAAGGGAACCTACGAGCAGTACTTC. It specifies CASSPRGDQGKGTYEQYF.

This clone was recorded a few times. V usage is TRBV4-3 and J usage is TRBJ1-4; TRBD1 is a possible D gene (6 bases). The CDR3 loop spans 18 amino acids. Germline values: CDR1 LGHNA, CDR2 YSLEER. Trimming shortened V by 8 bases and J by 0 bases, and 22 bases separated the two germline ends. This CDR3 is CASGQGGGWTATNEKLFF. CDR3 DNA: TGCGCCAGCGGGCAAGGGGGGGGCTGGACGGCAACTAATGAAAAACTGTTTTTT.

V gene TRBV4-1 combines with J gene TRBJ1-4; 7 bases map to TRBD1. The length of the CDR3 is 18 residues. V lost 1 base to trimming and J lost 5 bases; unmatched junction nucleotides: 13. Germline lookup yields CDR1 MGHRA and CDR2 YSYEKL. CDR3 in amino acids: CASSQVTPVDRKNEKLFF. The DNA of the CDR3 is TGCGCCAGCAGCCAAGTGACCCCAGTGGACAGGAAGAATGAAAAACTGTTTTTT.

CDR3 nucleotides: TGTGCCAGTAGTTTCGCCCTACGGGATCAGCCCCAGCATTTT. It specifies CASSFALRDQPQHF. The chain carries TRBV19 and TRBJ1-5; D ambiguous. V lost 5 bases and J 5 bases, leaving 13 bases between the germline ends. The CDR3 extends over 14 amino acids. Germline V gene lookup returns CDR1 LNHDA and CDR2 SQIVND (reference sequence).

The V call is TRBV6-5, the J call TRBJ2-3; 9 nucleotides align to TRBD1. Germline V gives CDR1 MNHEY, CDR2 SVGAGI. Trimming cost V 8 bases and J 1 base; bases outside gene matches: 7. This CDR3 region has 15 residues. CDR3 loop: CASYGTGYRTDTQYF. In nucleotides, the CDR3 is TGTGCCAGCTACGGGACAGGGTATCGCACAGATACGCAGTATTTT.

This rearrangement joins TRBV6-2 or TRBV6-3 to TRBJ2-1, with a weak D call TRBD2 (5 bases). The CDR3 spans 18 residues. Germline CDR1 MNHEY, CDR2 SVGEGT. V lost 4 bases to trimming and J lost 6 bases, with 25 bases between them. The DNA of the CDR3 is TGTGCCAGCAGTTCAGTTGATATAGTAGCGTGGCCCCTCAATGAGCAGTTCTTC. Its protein product is CASSSVDIVAWPLNEQFF.

This chain connects TRBV18 to TRBJ1-4; 9 positions agree with TRBD1. Germline V gene sequence: CDR1 KGHSH, CDR2 LQKENI. With V trimmed by 6 bases and J by 8 bases, 13 bases remained unmatched. The CDR3 sequence is 16 residues long. In nucleotides, the CDR3 is TGTGCCAGCTCGGAAGACAGGGGGGGCCTGAGCGAAAAACTGTTTTTT. Translation gives CASSEDRGGLSEKLFF.

The chain links TRBV19 to TRBJ2-1, with 8 bases that match TRBD2. CDR1 is LNHDA, CDR2 SQIVND, per germline (reference sequence). The CDR3 extends over 15 amino acids. With V trimmed by 9 bases and J by 0 bases, 7 bases remained unmatched. This chain's CDR3 is CASSTSGVSYNEQFF. The CDR3 bases are TGTGCCAGCTCTACTAGCGGCGTCTCCTACAATGAGCAGTTCTTC.

V gene TRBV5-4 combines with J gene TRBJ2-2, with 8 bases aligning to TRBD2. The CDR3 length is 15 residues. Germline loops: CDR1 SGHNT, CDR2 YYREEE (reference sequence). V lost 1 base and J lost 7; bases outside the gene matches: 6. The CDR3 DNA follows: TGTGCCAGCAGCTTGTCGGGGGGGCCCATCGGGGAGCTGTTTTTT. Its protein product is CASSLSGGPIGELFF.

The chain couples TRBV6-2 or TRBV6-3 to TRBJ1-2; TRBD1 aligns across 7 bases. Germline CDR1 reads MNHEY; CDR2 reads SVGEGT. The CDR3 runs 13 residues. Trimming removed 6 bases from V and 8 bases from J; junction bases left unmatched: 9. CDR3 loop: CASSQTGNQGYTF. In DNA, the CDR3 is TGTGCCAGCAGCCAGACAGGGAATCAGGGCTACACCTTC.

The J gene is TRBJ2-1, the V gene TRBV13, with 9 bases fitting TRBD1. Trimming at V came to 5 bases and at J to 15 bases, leaving 11 bases not matched to a gene. CDR3 length: 13 amino acids. Germline V lookup: CDR1 PRHDT, CDR2 FYEKMQ (reference sequence). DNA for the CDR3: TGTGCCAGCAGCCCACCACGGACAGGGGATATGTTCTTC. As protein: CASSPPRTGDMFF.

There are a few counts of this clone. The chain links TRBV19 to TRBJ2-1, with D uncertain. The V gene lost 1 base and the J gene lost 1 base, with 5 bases spanning the gap. Germline V gives CDR1 LNHDA, CDR2 SQIVND (reference sequence). The CDR3 loop spans 14 amino acids. This CDR3 is CASSIGASYNEQFF. The CDR3 DNA reads TGTGCCAGTAGTATAGGGGCGTCCTACAATGAGCAGTTCTTC.

The chain is built from TRBV7-2 and TRBJ1-4, with D uncertain. CDR1 and CDR2 (germline): SGHTA, FQGNSA. This CDR3 region has 15 residues. Trimming took off 3 bases at V and 2 bases at J, with 10 bases between the two ends. CDR3 nucleotide sequence: TGTGCCAGCAGCTTTAGCGGGCACACTAATGAAAAACTGTTTTTT. Protein sequence: CASSFSGHTNEKLFF.

The chain carries TRBV6-1 and TRBJ2-7; no firm D call. The V end was cut by 2 bases, the J end by 0 bases, with 5 bases between. The CDR3 contains 13 residues. Germline loops: CDR1 MNHNS, CDR2 SASEGT. The CDR3 nucleotides read TGTGCCAGCAGTGAACAGGTCTCCTACGAGCAGTACTTC. This codes for CASSEQVSYEQYF.

This sequence joins TRBV5-1 and TRBJ2-1; TRBD1 might be the D (5 bases). Germline V gene lookup returns CDR1 SGHRS and CDR2 YFSETQ. The CDR3 has 14 amino acids. Trimming took 0 bases from V and 5 from J, leaving 9 bases between them. CDR3 sequence reads: CASSLVVTDNEQFF. For the CDR3, the DNA is TGCGCCAGCAGCTTGGTAGTGACAGACAATGAGCAGTTCTTC.

This clone has only one observation. The V and J genes are TRBV5-1 and TRBJ1-4; possible D gene TRBD1, 5 bases. Trimming cost V 0 bases and J 0 bases, with 6 bases left between them. This CDR3 region has 15 residues. CDR1 and CDR2 (germline): SGHRS, YFSETQ. The CDR3 sequence: CASSLAGATNEKLFF. The CDR3 bases are TGCGCCAGCAGCTTGGCGGGGGCAACTAATGAAAAACTGTTTTTT. Supplemented by reference TRBV5-1 and TRBJ1-4, the full variable domain reads KAGVTQTPRYLIKTRGQQVTLSCSPISGHRSVSWYQQTPGQGLQFLFEYFSETQRNKGNFPGRFSGRQFSNSRSEMNVSTLELGDSALYLCASSLAGATNEKLFFGSGTQLSVL.

The chain links TRBV6-2 or TRBV6-3 to TRBJ1-2; 8 nucleotides match TRBD1. This CDR3 region has 13 residues. Germline CDR1 reads MNHEY; CDR2 reads SVGEGT. J lost 6 bases, V lost 6 bases, and 6 bases had no gene match. The CDR3 region is CASSPTGVNGYTF. CDR3 nucleotides: TGTGCCAGCAGCCCGACAGGGGTTAATGGCTACACCTTC.

This chain connects TRBV19 to TRBJ2-2, with 10 bases lining up with TRBD1. The germline V gene encodes CDR1 LNHDA and CDR2 SQIVND (reference sequence). The V and J ends lost 5 bases and 7 bases, in that order; junction bases with no gene match: 13. CDR3 size: 17 residues. In nucleotides, the CDR3 is TGTGCCAGTAGTCCCAAGACAGGGGGCGTTTCCTTCGGGGAGCTGTTTTTT. Amino acids: CASSPKTGGVSFGELFF.

This sequence joins TRBV18 and TRBJ1-4, with 10 bases aligning to TRBD1. The CDR3 runs 15 residues. The V gene end was trimmed by 3 bases and the J gene end by 5 bases; junction bases not matched to a gene: 3. Germline CDR1 and CDR2: KGHSH and LQKENI. The CDR3 DNA is TGTGCCAGCTCACCGACGGGACAGGGGAATGAAAAACTGTTTTTT. It translates to CASSPTGQGNEKLFF.

The chain joins TRBV27 to TRBJ2-2; D remains ambiguous. The CDR3 runs 12 residues. Germline V gene data show CDR1 as MNHEY and CDR2 as SMNVEV (reference sequence). Trimming stripped 8 bases from V and 1 base from J, with 5 bases between. The CDR3 coding sequence is TGTGCCAGCCACAGGAACACCGGGGAGCTGTTTTTT. It yields the protein CASHRNTGELFF.

The CDR3: CASSSRERGRQFF. Here the CDR3 DNA reads TGTGCCAGCAGCTCGAGGGAGCGGGGGAGGCAGTTCTTC. The chain recombines TRBV11-1 with TRBJ2-1, with 8 bases lining up with TRBD2. The CDR3 runs to 13 residues. Germline V gene lookup returns CDR1 SGHAT and CDR2 FQDESV (reference sequence). After removal of 4 bases from V and 12 bases from J, the junction contained 8 bases not matched to a gene.

The chain combines TRBV5-1 with TRBJ2-7, with a possible D match to TRBD1 (6 bases). Germline assignment: CDR1 SGHRS and CDR2 YFSETQ. Trimming pared 1 base from V and 2 bases from J, leaving 13 bases between. This CDR3 is 15 amino acids long. The CDR3 DNA is TGCGCCAGCAGCTTGAACCTAGGACAGACCTACGAGCAGTACTTC. Translation: CASSLNLGQTYEQYF.

This rearrangement joins TRBV11-2 to TRBJ1-3; D is ambiguous. The CDR3 loop spans 12 amino acids. V dropped 1 base and J dropped 10 bases, with 8 bases sitting between them. Germline loops: CDR1 SGHAT, CDR2 FQNNGV. Here the CDR3 reads CASSLAFGTIYF. The CDR3 DNA reads TGTGCCAGCAGCTTAGCGTTCGGTACCATATATTTT.

The rearrangement joins TRBV18 to TRBJ1-3; tentative D call: TRBD1 (5 bases). This CDR3 has 16 residues. V shed 0 bases and J shed 2 bases, with 11 bases lying between them. Looked up from germline, CDR1 is KGHSH and CDR2 is LQKENI. The CDR3 spells CASSPPPRAAGNTIYF. CDR3 DNA: TGTGCCAGCTCACCACCTCCCAGGGCCGCTGGAAACACCATATATTTT.

This clone was picked up a small number of times. The rearrangement links TRBV5-6 to TRBJ2-3; TRBD2 aligns across 12 bases. The junction had 4 bases not matched to a gene; V was cut back by 2 bases and J by 3 bases. The CDR3 runs to 16 residues. Looked up from germline, CDR1 is SGHDT and CDR2 is YYEEEE. This CDR3 reads CASSFLTSGGTDTQYF. The CDR3 nucleotides read TGTGCCAGCAGCTTCCTGACTAGCGGGGGAACAGATACGCAGTATTTT.